In this sample, the clone carrying this T cell receptor (beta chain) turned up once. The CDR3 loop spans 16 amino acids. The V and J ends lost 2 bases and 0 bases, in that order; junction bases with no gene match: 5. Looked up from germline, CDR1 is MDHEN and CDR2 is SYDVKM. TCRdb keeps only in-frame clones here, not all; method: immunoSEQ multiplex PCR. The sample has under 100,000 clones, roughly 87% seen once. The data were obtained in a study of PD-L1 blockade in urothelial cancer. The specimen was PBMCs, collected around atezolizumab (anti-PD-L1) treatment. The chain has TRBV28 and TRBJ1-2; 8 nucleotides align to TRBD1. The source of this sequence is a man between 65 and 85 years old with urothelial cancer. The CDR3 DNA is TGTGCCAGCAGTTTAACAGGGGGGATTACTAACTATGGCTACACCTTC. Protein product: CASSLTGGITNYGYTF.